This entry is about one T cell receptor beta chain. This clonotype was seen many times. The antigen this receptor binds is unknown. No per-base quality is available; no much larger clone lies one base away. These data originate in a study of patients with pleural tuberculosis (dated by TCRdb to between 2014 and 2016). TCRdb shows the sequencer as Illumina Genome Analyzer IIx. TCRdb trimmed the raw reads at Q25, called clones with MiXCR and kept productive beta chains. For every CDR3 protein sequence, its rows merge into one entry that carries the most common genes and DNA. The table for this sample lists around 50,000 distinct CDR3 sequences; less than 8% of them were counted only once. The ten top clones hold roughly 16% of the sample. V is cut back by 4 bases and J by 4 bases, with 5 bases in the junction unmatched. CDR1 and CDR2, looked up from the germline V gene (reference sequence), are DFQATT and SNEGSKA. There are 15 amino acids in the CDR3, from cysteine to phenylalanine inclusive. Left in the record is the CDR3 DNA by itself, 45 bases read in frame from the first base.

The receptor's source is a human donor with pleural tuberculosis. The chain is assembled from TRBV20-1 and TRBJ2-1, and 12 junctional nucleotides match TRBD2. The CDR3 loop reads CSATTGTSGYNEQFF. The DNA sequence is TGCAGTGCTACCACCGGGACTAGCGGGTACAATGAGCAGTTCTTC.